The 27 T cell receptor beta chains reported below all come from one sample, sequenced in a study of cytomegalovirus exposure and HLA in healthy donors. Researchers ran the PCR with 60 Vbeta and 13 Jbeta primers. Here immunoSEQ multiplex PCR was the method, and the copy in TCRdb shows in-frame clones only, minus some. The sample lists fewer than 200,000 clones; about 83% were seen once. Sequenced input: PBMCs. Every receptor here comes from a woman in her 30s in good health and CMV-seronegative.

The rearrangement joins TRBV19 to TRBJ1-5; D might be TRBD1 (5 bases). CDR3 length equals 17 residues. Germline assignment: CDR1 LNHDA and CDR2 SQIVND (reference sequence). V lost 7 bases to trimming and J lost 2 bases, with 21 bases between them. DNA of the CDR3: TGTGCCAGTACCATTCACGGCGGGGGTGGGGGCAATCAGCCCCAGCATTTT. Its translation: CASTIHGGGGGNQPQHF.

This chain connects TRBV7-2 to TRBJ2-1; 7 nucleotides line up with TRBD2. The CDR3 has 17 residues. CDR1 SGHTA and CDR2 FQGNSA come from the germline V gene. J gave up 1 base and V 2 bases, and 8 bases lay outside the gene matches. The CDR3 DNA reads as TGTGCCAGCAGCTTATCTCCCCCTAGCGGATCCTACAATGAGCAGTTCTTC. Translating it yields CASSLSPPSGSYNEQFF. Full variable domain (rest looked up from reference TRBV7-2 and TRBJ2-1): GAGVSQSPSNKVTEKGKDVELRCDPISGHTALYWYRQSLGQGLEFLIYFQGNSAPDKSGLPSDRFSAERTGGSVSTLTIQRTQQEDSAVYLCASSLSPPSGSYNEQFFGPGTRLTVL.

CDR3 nucleotides: TGCAGCGTTGAAGCTTTCCTGGACAGGGTGGGGGGCAATGAGCAGTTCTTC. This gives the protein CSVEAFLDRVGGNEQFF. The V and J genes are TRBV29-1 and TRBJ2-1; 8 nucleotides match TRBD1. CDR1 is SQVTM, CDR2 ANQGSEA, per germline. This CDR3 is 17 amino acids long. Germline trimming cut 1 base from V and 6 bases from J; bases unmatched to any gene: 14.

The chain joins TRBV9 to TRBJ2-1, with D perhaps matching TRBD2 (5 bases). The CDR3 is 15 amino acids. The V end was cut by 3 bases, the J end by 4 bases, with 14 bases between. CDR1 and CDR2 from the germline V gene are SGDLS and YYNGEE. The chain's CDR3 is CASSELEGPYNEQFF. Here the CDR3 DNA reads TGTGCCAGCAGCGAACTCGAGGGCCCTTACAATGAGCAGTTCTTC.

With respect to this clone: The junction and the germline gene differ at one end; a read error may be behind it. The chain couples TRBV5-4 to TRBJ1-4; possibly TRBD1 for D (5 bases). This CDR3 contains 14 residues. Germline CDR1 reads SGHNT; CDR2 reads YYREEE (reference sequence). The CDR3 DNA is TGTGCCAGCAGCTCGACAGCAACTAATGAAAACCTGTTTTTT. This codes for CASSSTATNENLFF.

J is TRBJ1-2 and V is TRBV9; 9 bases match TRBD1. V lost 4 bases to trimming and J lost 8 bases; unmatched junction nucleotides: 6. Germline V CDR1 and CDR2: SGDLS, YYNGEE. The CDR3 has 13 amino acids. In DNA form, the CDR3 reads TGTGCCAGCAGCCCGGACAGGGGATACGGCTACACCTTC. It translates to CASSPDRGYGYTF.

The chain has TRBV4-3 and TRBJ2-2, with 10 positions matching TRBD1. V was pared by 0 bases and J by 8 bases, with 9 bases of the junction left unmatched. Germline V gene sequence: CDR1 LGHNA, CDR2 YSLEER. CDR3 length equals 17 residues. The CDR3 DNA reads as TGCGCCAGCAGCCAAGATGTCGGGACAGGGGTAACGGGGGAGCTGTTTTTT. Its protein product is CASSQDVGTGVTGELFF.

This chain links TRBV9 with TRBJ2-1, with D possibly matching TRBD1 (6 bases). Germline V gives CDR1 SGDLS, CDR2 YYNGEE. V was cut by 5 bases and J by 10 bases, with 7 bases left in between. The CDR3 is 10 residues long. CDR3 sequence reads: CASSGTEQFF. The CDR3 DNA follows: TGTGCCAGCAGTGGGACAGAGCAGTTCTTC.

This sequence joins TRBV5-1 and TRBJ2-2; TRBD2 matches 11 bases. V gave up 0 bases and J gave up 3 bases; unmatched junction bases: 7. The CDR3 has 18 amino acids. CDR1 and CDR2 from the germline V gene are SGHRS and YFSETQ. The DNA of the CDR3 is TGCGCCAGCAGCTTGGCGGAACGGGGACTAGCGGACACCGGGGAGCTGTTTTTT. Its translation is CASSLAERGLADTGELFF.

This chain links TRBV10-1 with TRBJ1-2; a possible D gene is TRBD1 (6 bases). CDR1 and CDR2 from the germline V gene are WNHNN and SYGVQD (reference sequence). Trimming removed 5 bases at V and 5 bases at J, with 15 bases between. The CDR3 totals 14 residues. In DNA form, the CDR3 reads TGCGCCAGCAGTCCGCAGGGGCTCCTTTATGGCTACACCTTC. It is translated as CASSPQGLLYGYTF.

This clone was seen just once. This chain connects TRBV27 to TRBJ1-2; 7 bases match TRBD1. V lost 6 bases to trimming and J lost 8 bases; unmatched junction nucleotides: 9. Germline V gene data show CDR1 as MNHEY and CDR2 as SMNVEV (reference sequence). The CDR3 extends over 13 amino acids. The CDR3 here is CASRTGQAGGYTF. DNA for the CDR3: TGTGCCAGCAGAACCGGACAGGCGGGGGGCTACACCTTC.

The chain joins TRBV28 to TRBJ1-5; 10 bases match TRBD1. CDR3 size: 15 residues. V trimming: 8 bases; J trimming: 5 bases; junction bases outside the gene matches: 9. CDR1 and CDR2 (germline): MDHEN, SYDVKM. The DNA for the CDR3 is TGTGCCAGCCGGGTCGGGGACAGGGGATATCAGCCCCAGCATTTT. It translates to CASRVGDRGYQPQHF.

CDR3 region: CATSRGPPGGVEKLFF. CDR3 DNA sequence: TGTGCCACCAGCAGAGGGCCCCCGGGGGGTGTTGAAAAACTGTTTTTT. This chain uses TRBV15 with TRBJ1-4; possibly TRBD1 for D (5 bases). V dropped 1 base and J dropped 7 bases, with 16 bases sitting between them. This CDR3 is 16 amino acids long. Per germline, CDR1 LNHNV and CDR2 YYDKDF (reference sequence).

This chain's CDR3 is CASRDRITEAFF. CDR3 bases: TGTGCCAGTAGGGACAGGATAACTGAAGCTTTCTTT. The chain employs TRBV19 and TRBJ1-1, with 7 nucleotides matching TRBD1. Germline assignment: CDR1 LNHDA and CDR2 SQIVND (reference sequence). Unmatched junction bases numbered 3, after V lost 6 bases and J lost 5 bases. The CDR3 runs 12 residues.

The chain uses TRBV7-6 and TRBJ2-7, with 7 bases lining up with TRBD2. Unmatched junction bases numbered 13, after V lost 5 bases and J lost 0 bases. The CDR3 has 17 residues. Germline-derived CDR1 and CDR2 are SGHVS and FNYEAQ. The CDR3 DNA reads TGTGCCAGCAGCAACCCCTTCCTAGCGGCTAGCTCCTACGAGCAGTACTTC. Translation gives CASSNPFLAASSYEQYF. Supplemented by reference TRBV7-6 and TRBJ2-7, the full variable domain reads GAGVSQSPRYKVTKRGQDVALRCDPISGHVSLYWYRQALGQGPEFLTYFNYEAQQDKSGLPNDRFSAERPEGSISTLTIQRTEQRDSAMYRCASSNPFLAASSYEQYFGPGTRLTVT.

A remark on this clone: At one end, the junction sequence differs from germline, possibly due to a read error. The rearrangement links TRBV6-6 to TRBJ2-1; TRBD2 is a possible D gene (6 bases). CDR3 length: 13 amino acids. Germline assignment: CDR1 MNHNY and CDR2 SVGAGI (reference sequence). CDR3 sequence reads: CASSYPSGVQHFF. The CDR3 DNA reads as TGTGCCAGCAGTTACCCTTCGGGGGTCCAGCATTTCTTC.

This clone was observed once. The genes are TRBV4-1 and TRBJ2-3, with 8 bases aligning to TRBD1. The ends lost 0 bases at V and 4 bases at J; junction bases unmatched: 12. Per the germline V gene, CDR1 is MGHRA and CDR2 is YSYEKL. The CDR3 is 18 amino acids. The CDR3 region is CASSQEESARGLADTQYF. The CDR3 nucleotides read TGCGCCAGCAGCCAAGAGGAATCGGCCAGGGGGCTCGCAGATACGCAGTATTTT.

This rearrangement joins TRBV7-6 to TRBJ2-5; possible D gene TRBD2, 6 bases. V lost 0 bases to trimming and J lost 2 bases, with 7 bases between them. Germline assignment: CDR1 SGHVS and CDR2 FNYEAQ. The CDR3 is made up of 14 amino acids. CDR3 in amino acids: CASSLAGGQETQYF. CDR3 coding DNA: TGTGCCAGCAGCTTAGCCGGGGGACAAGAGACCCAGTACTTC.

The chain carries TRBV10-1 and TRBJ2-3; D is ambiguous. The CDR3 totals 13 residues. Per the germline V gene, CDR1 is WNHNN and CDR2 is SYGVQD (reference sequence). Trimming took 5 bases from V and 6 from J, leaving 12 bases between them. CDR3: CASSLDLVDTQYF. The CDR3 DNA follows: TGCGCCAGCAGTCTGGATCTAGTGGATACGCAGTATTTT.

The rearrangement joins TRBV7-2 to TRBJ2-3; D uncertain. Germline V gene sequence: CDR1 SGHTA, CDR2 FQGNSA. This CDR3 has 13 residues. Trimming pared 3 bases from V and 6 bases from J, leaving 10 bases between. This CDR3 is CASSLAPLDTQYF. Written as DNA, the CDR3 is TGTGCCAGCAGCTTGGCTCCCTTGGATACGCAGTATTTT.

The chain links TRBV6-5 to TRBJ2-5; possible D gene TRBD1, 6 bases. Germline V CDR1 and CDR2: MNHEY, SVGAGI. The CDR3 consists of 14 residues. The V gene lost 4 bases and the J gene lost 1 base, with 10 bases spanning the gap. In DNA, the CDR3 is TGTGCCAGCAGTTGGCGACAGGCCCAAGAGACCCAGTACTTC. Translation gives CASSWRQAQETQYF.

The chain couples TRBV23-1 to TRBJ1-5; TRBD1 might be the D (5 bases). TRBV23-1 is marked as an open reading frame, function uncertain. The CDR3 is 14 amino acids. Trimming left V 11 bases short and J 2 bases short, with 16 bases between. CDR3 in DNA: TGCGCCGGAGCGGGGGGGAATGGCAATCAGCCCCAGCATTTT. Protein: CAGAGGNGNQPQHF.

The genes are TRBV27 and TRBJ2-1; D is possibly TRBD2 (5 bases). The CDR3 extends over 12 amino acids. Germline CDR1 MNHEY, CDR2 SMNVEV (reference sequence). The ends were cut back, 5 bases at V and 7 bases at J, with 9 bases in the middle. The CDR3 reads CASSLAGNEQFF. CDR3 DNA: TGTGCCAGCAGTCTAGCCGGGAATGAGCAGTTCTTC.

V is TRBV7-2 and J is TRBJ2-5; TRBD2 is a possible D gene (6 bases). Per the germline V gene, CDR1 is SGHTA and CDR2 is FQGNSA. V gave up 5 bases and J gave up 1 base, with 14 bases separating them. The length of the CDR3 is 15 residues. This CDR3 is CASSHPAGSQETQYF. Here the CDR3 DNA reads TGTGCCAGCAGCCACCCCGCCGGGAGCCAAGAGACCCAGTACTTC.

The V and J genes are TRBV5-4 and TRBJ2-7, with 8 nucleotides matching TRBD1. The germline V gene encodes CDR1 SGHNT and CDR2 YYREEE (reference sequence). The trim removed 5 bases at V and 2 bases at J, leaving 6 bases unmatched. There are 14 residues in the CDR3. The CDR3: CASRLQGDPYEQYF. The CDR3 DNA reads TGTGCCAGCAGGTTACAGGGGGACCCCTACGAGCAGTACTTC.

This clone was found once. CDR3 loop: CSVEWRGGLDTEAFF. The CDR3, as DNA: TGCAGCGTTGAATGGAGGGGGGGGCTGGACACTGAAGCTTTCTTT. The V and J genes are TRBV29-1 and TRBJ1-1; a possible D gene is TRBD1 (6 bases). Germline CDR1 and CDR2: SQVTM and ANQGSEA. Deletions cut 2 bases from V and 3 bases from J, with 16 bases between. The CDR3 sequence is 15 residues long.

This clone has a single count. The sample contains more than one DNA sequence encoding this CDR3. The chain has TRBV19 and TRBJ1-5, with 11 bases fitting TRBD1. This CDR3 is 16 amino acids long. The germline gives CDR1 LNHDA, CDR2 SQIVND (reference sequence). With 7 bases clipped from V and 6 bases from J, the junction kept 11 bases outside the gene matches. The CDR3 nucleotides read TGTGCCAGTACCCTGACCGGGACAGGGGGTGGTCAGCCCCAGCATTTT. As protein: CASTLTGTGGGQPQHF.